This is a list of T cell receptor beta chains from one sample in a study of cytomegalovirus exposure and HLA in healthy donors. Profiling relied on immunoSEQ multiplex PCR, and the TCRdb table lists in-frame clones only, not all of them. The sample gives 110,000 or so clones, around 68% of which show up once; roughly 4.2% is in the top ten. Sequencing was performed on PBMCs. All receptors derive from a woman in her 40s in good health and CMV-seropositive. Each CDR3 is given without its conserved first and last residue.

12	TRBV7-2	ASSPSPGGNTIY
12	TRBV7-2	ASSLAYGGSPLH
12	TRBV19	ASRFRGGYNEQF
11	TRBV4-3	ASSSRRGETQY
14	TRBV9	ASSPGDSPTNYGYT
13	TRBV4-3	ASSQDSGPSETQY
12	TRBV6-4	ASRAESGTGGVA
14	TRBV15	ATSRDKRAGYNEQF
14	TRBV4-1	ASSQGIGSPGGGYT
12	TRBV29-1	SVYLATSSYEQY
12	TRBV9	ASSVGGVQNIQY
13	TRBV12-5	ASGLGSGGSYEQY
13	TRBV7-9	ASSSSWAAGNEQF
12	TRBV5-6	ASSLGSVAETQY
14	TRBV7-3	ASSFSGTRNTGELF
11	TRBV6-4	ASSDRVNGGYT
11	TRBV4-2	ASSLGGGNEQF
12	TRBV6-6	ASADRGATGELF
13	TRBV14	ASSLGPSGSFEQY
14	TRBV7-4	ASSLEAGRPNQEQY
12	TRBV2	ASRPGTGFPPQH
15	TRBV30	AWSVPLTWGRTDTQY
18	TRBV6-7	ASSYTNLWAGTSGGNEQF
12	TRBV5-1	ASSSTGSTDTQY
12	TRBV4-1	ASSQVPRGQPQH
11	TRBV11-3	ASSLGGDQPQH
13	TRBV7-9	SSSIATNPGGTQY
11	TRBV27	ASSLRGTDTQY
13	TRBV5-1	ASSLAGLGDYEQY
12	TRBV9	ASSSGDVAGELF
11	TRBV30	AWSPGNHQPQH
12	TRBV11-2	ASSPTLYKNIQY
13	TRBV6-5	ASSPAGKSNQPQH